The 10 T cell receptor beta chains in this list originate from one sample, sequenced in a study of cytomegalovirus exposure and HLA in healthy donors. PCR primers comprised 60 Vbeta and 13 Jbeta primers. Sequencing was performed with immunoSEQ multiplex PCR; in TCRdb, only in-frame clones are kept and a portion is missing. Among 110,000 or so clones listed, more than 65% were seen once. The specimen sequenced was PBMCs. These receptors were taken from a man between 18 and 35 years old in good health and CMV-seropositive.

The V call is TRBV7-2, the J call TRBJ2-7; D is perhaps TRBD1 (5 bases). Per germline, CDR1 SGHTA and CDR2 FQGNSA. This CDR3 contains 15 residues. The V end lost 5 bases, the J end lost 0 bases, and 14 bases lay between the germline ends. The CDR3 region is CASSPGQQHSYEQYF. Written as DNA, the CDR3 is TGTGCCAGCAGCCCCGGACAACAGCACTCCTACGAGCAGTACTTC.

V and J are TRBV11-2 and TRBJ1-5, with D hard to call. Germline V gene lookup returns CDR1 SGHAT and CDR2 FQNNGV. V was shortened by 4 bases and J by 5 bases, with 9 bases between the two germline ends. This CDR3 has 13 residues. In nucleotides, the CDR3 is TGTGCCAGCAGCTCTTCCCGGGATCAGCCCCAGCATTTT. Residues: CASSSSRDQPQHF.

The gene calls are TRBV7-6 and TRBJ1-5; D ambiguous. The ends were cut back, 4 bases at V and 4 bases at J, with 5 bases in the middle. There are 12 residues in the CDR3. The V gene's germline CDR1 is SGHVS and CDR2 FNYEAQ. CDR3 region: CASSSGNQPQHF. CDR3 nucleotides: TGTGCCAGCAGCTCGGGAAATCAGCCCCAGCATTTT.

The V call is TRBV5-1, the J call TRBJ2-3; TRBD2 agrees at 8 bases. The CDR3 has 14 amino acids. CDR1 is SGHRS, CDR2 YFSETQ, per germline. The V gene end was trimmed by 5 bases and the J gene end by 5 bases; junction bases not matched to a gene: 7. The CDR3, as DNA: TGCGCCAGCAGTTCCCTCGGGGGGGAAGATACGCAGTATTTT. Translated, it gives CASSSLGGEDTQYF.

This chain uses TRBV9 with TRBJ2-3, with 12 bases lining up with TRBD2. Germline V gives CDR1 SGDLS, CDR2 YYNGEE. The CDR3 has 19 amino acids. The ends lost 4 bases at V and 1 base at J; junction bases unmatched: 13. The CDR3 is CASSTRTSGRMSGTDTQYF. The CDR3 nucleotides read TGTGCCAGCAGCACCCGAACTAGCGGGAGGATGTCAGGCACAGATACGCAGTATTTT.

Written as DNA, the CDR3 is TGTGCCAGCAGCTTAGATCGGACAGGATATGGCTACACCTTC. Translating it yields CASSLDRTGYGYTF. The genes are TRBV11-2 and TRBJ1-2; 7 nucleotides match TRBD1. V shed 0 bases and J 5 bases; nucleotides not matched to a gene: 3. Germline CDR1 and CDR2: SGHAT and FQNNGV. This CDR3 is built from 14 residues.

This clone was counted a single time. The chain employs TRBV7-9 and TRBJ2-3; D is perhaps TRBD2 (5 bases). The CDR3 extends over 14 amino acids. Per the germline V gene, CDR1 is SEHNR and CDR2 is FQNEAQ (reference sequence). V was trimmed by 5 bases and J by 6 bases, leaving 15 bases between them. CDR3 DNA sequence: TGTGCCAGCAGCCCAGCGTCGCGCGGGGATACGCAGTATTTT. The encoded protein is CASSPASRGDTQYF.

The chain employs TRBV7-9 and TRBJ1-2; 9 nucleotides match TRBD1. The CDR3 contains 13 residues. Germline assignment: CDR1 SEHNR and CDR2 FQNEAQ (reference sequence). V lost 8 bases to trimming and J lost 8 bases; unmatched junction nucleotides: 9. Here the CDR3 reads CASAGQGPRGYTF. In DNA form, the CDR3 reads TGTGCCAGCGCGGGACAGGGACCTCGGGGCTACACCTTC.

V is TRBV19 and J is TRBJ1-2; a weak D match, TRBD1 (5 bases). The CDR3 runs to 13 residues. Germline CDR1 reads LNHDA; CDR2 reads SQIVND (reference sequence). The ends were cut back, 7 bases at V and 7 bases at J, with 16 bases in the middle. The CDR3 here is CASTLGPSGGYTF. The CDR3 DNA reads as TGTGCCAGTACGTTGGGGCCCTCGGGTGGCTACACCTTC. Full variable domain (missing parts from reference TRBV19 and TRBJ1-2): DGGITQSPKYLFRKEGQNVTLSCEQNLNHDAMYWYRQDPGQGLRLIYYSQIVNDFQKGDIAEGYSVSREKKESFPLTVTSAQKNPTAFYLCASTLGPSGGYTFGSGTRLTVV.

This clone was picked up one time. The chain combines TRBV2 with TRBJ2-1, with TRBD2 matching 7 bases. J lost 6 bases, V lost 8 bases, and 4 bases had no gene match. The CDR3 is 12 residues long. Germline loops: CDR1 SNHLY, CDR2 FYNNEI. CDR3 DNA: TGTGCCAGCGAGGGGAGGGTCAATGAGCAGTTCTTC. The encoded protein is CASEGRVNEQFF.